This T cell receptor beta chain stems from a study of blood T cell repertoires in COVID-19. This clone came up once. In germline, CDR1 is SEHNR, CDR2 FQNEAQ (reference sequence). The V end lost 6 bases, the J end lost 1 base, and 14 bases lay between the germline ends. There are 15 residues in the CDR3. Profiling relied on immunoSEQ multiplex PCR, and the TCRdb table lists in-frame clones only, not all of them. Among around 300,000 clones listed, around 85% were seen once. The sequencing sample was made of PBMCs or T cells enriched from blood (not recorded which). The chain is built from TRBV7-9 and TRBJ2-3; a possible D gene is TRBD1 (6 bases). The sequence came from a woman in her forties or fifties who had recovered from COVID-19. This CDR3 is CASSYPGHRTDTQYF. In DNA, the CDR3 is TGTGCCAGCAGTTATCCGGGACACCGCACAGATACGCAGTATTTT.